This T cell receptor (beta chain) was sequenced during a study of vaccination effects on CD4 cells after COVID-19. CDR1 is SNHLY, CDR2 FYNNEI, per germline. The V end was cut by 8 bases, the J end by 0 bases, with 11 bases between. CDR3 length: 14 amino acids. This clone was seen only a few times. Its antigen is not known. Antigen-specific CD4+ T cells were expanded with viral peptide pools in the ViraFEST assay before sequencing. The culture ran for approximately 11 days before CD4+ T cells were isolated. Of the BNT162b2 and mRNA-1273 vaccines, participants received two doses of one or the other. The study's findings and limits: By a late point after vaccination, infection- and vaccine-induced clones had shrunk markedly through clonal contraction.

Libraries were prepared by immunoSEQ multiplex PCR; TCRdb keeps only in-frame clonotypes and omits some of them. The sample shows 65,000 to 95,000 clones, 60% to 80% of them seen only once. The chain uses TRBV2 and TRBJ2-1, with D tentatively TRBD2 (6 bases). The sample was CD4+ T cells from PBMCs cultured with HCoV-OC43 spike peptides, taken after COVID-19 vaccination. Subset described: HCoV-OC43 spike overlapping peptide pool stimulation. This receptor was taken from a human donor who received a COVID-19 vaccine. As DNA, the CDR3 is TGTGCCAGCGTCCTAGCGCGCTCCTACAATGAGCAGTTCTTC. Residues: CASVLARSYNEQFF.